Sequencing of this T cell receptor (beta chain) was carried out in a study of T cell responses to AZD1222 COVID-19 vaccine. The length of the CDR3 is 20 residues. V lost 5 bases and J lost 2; bases outside the gene matches: 13. Germline V gene data show CDR1 as MNHNY and CDR2 as SVGAGI (reference sequence). As regards this clone: The antigen is unknown.

Findings of the study overall: There were repertoire samples only from the period after the peak T cell response. Clonal diversity may have been underestimated in mostly white British donors. Reports indicate that nearly half of spike-specific TCRs are directed at unmutated variant regions.

Here immunoSEQ multiplex PCR was the method, and the copy in TCRdb shows in-frame clones only, minus some. Of 100,000 to 150,000 clones detected, roughly 84% appear once; the ten largest clones hold 0.95% to 1.5%. Specimen: peripheral blood, collected on day 0 of AZD1222 vaccination. This chain connects TRBV6-6 to TRBJ2-6, with 12 bases identical to TRBD1. This TCR was recovered from an adult in good health. The CDR3 loop is CASSPFPPGQGAPGANVLTF. DNA for the CDR3: TGTGCCAGCAGTCCTTTTCCTCCGGGACAGGGGGCGCCTGGGGCCAACGTCCTGACTTTC.